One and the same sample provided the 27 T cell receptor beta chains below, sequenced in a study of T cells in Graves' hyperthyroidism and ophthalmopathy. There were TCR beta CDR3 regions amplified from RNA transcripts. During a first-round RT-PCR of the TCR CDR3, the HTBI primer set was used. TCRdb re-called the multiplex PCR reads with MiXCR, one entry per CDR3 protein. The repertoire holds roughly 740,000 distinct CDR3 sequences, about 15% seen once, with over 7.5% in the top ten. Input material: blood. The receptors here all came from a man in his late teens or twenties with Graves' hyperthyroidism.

The CDR3 DNA is TGTGCCAGTAGTAAAAAGACTAGAGTCGAGCAGTACTTC. Translated: CASSKKTRVEQYF. The V gene is TRBV19, the J gene TRBJ2-7; possible D gene TRBD2, 6 bases. V gave up 4 bases and J gave up 6 bases, with 13 bases separating them. This CDR3 contains 13 residues. Germline CDR1 is LNHDA and CDR2 is SQIVND (reference sequence). Supplemented by reference TRBV19 and TRBJ2-7, the full variable domain reads DGGITQSPKYLFRKEGQNVTLSCEQNLNHDAMYWYRQDPGQGLRLIYYSQIVNDFQKGDIAEGYSVSREKKESFPLTVTSAQKNPTAFYLCASSKKTRVEQYFGPGTRLTVT.

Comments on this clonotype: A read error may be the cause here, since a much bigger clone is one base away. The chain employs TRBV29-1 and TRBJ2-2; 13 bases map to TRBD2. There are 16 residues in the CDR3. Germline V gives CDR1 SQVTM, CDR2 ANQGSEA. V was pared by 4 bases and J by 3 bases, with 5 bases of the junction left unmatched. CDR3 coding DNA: TGCAGCGTTGCACTAGCGGGAGGGGGCGACACCGGGGAGCTGTTTTTT. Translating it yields CSVALAGGGDTGELFF.

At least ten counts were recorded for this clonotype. CDR3 sequence reads: CASSLARLAGGQFF. For the CDR3, the DNA is TGTGCCAGCAGCTTAGCCCGACTAGCGGGAGGGCAGTTCTTC. The genes are TRBV7-8 and TRBJ2-1; 13 bases fit TRBD2. The ends lost 0 bases at V and 12 bases at J; junction bases unmatched: 2. Germline V lookup: CDR1 SGHVS, CDR2 FQNEAQ. There are 14 residues in the CDR3.

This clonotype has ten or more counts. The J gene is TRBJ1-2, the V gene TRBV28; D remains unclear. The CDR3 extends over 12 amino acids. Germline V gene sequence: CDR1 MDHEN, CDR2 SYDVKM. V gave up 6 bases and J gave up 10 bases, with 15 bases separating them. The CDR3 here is CASSPATVHYTF. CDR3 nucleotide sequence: TGTGCCAGCAGCCCCGCGACCGTCCACTACACCTTC.

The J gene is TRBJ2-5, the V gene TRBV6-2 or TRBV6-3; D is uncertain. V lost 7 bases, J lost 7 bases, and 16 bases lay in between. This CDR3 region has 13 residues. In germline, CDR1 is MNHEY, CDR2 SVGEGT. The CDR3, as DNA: TGTGCCAGCACACGGCTCAGCCCAGGGACCCAGTACTTC. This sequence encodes CASTRLSPGTQYF.

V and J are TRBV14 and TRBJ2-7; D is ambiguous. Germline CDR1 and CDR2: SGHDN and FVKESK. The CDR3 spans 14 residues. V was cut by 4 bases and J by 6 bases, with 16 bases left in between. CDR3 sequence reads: CASSPGSYKGEQYF. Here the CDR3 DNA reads TGTGCCAGCAGCCCAGGATCCTATAAGGGCGAGCAGTACTTC.

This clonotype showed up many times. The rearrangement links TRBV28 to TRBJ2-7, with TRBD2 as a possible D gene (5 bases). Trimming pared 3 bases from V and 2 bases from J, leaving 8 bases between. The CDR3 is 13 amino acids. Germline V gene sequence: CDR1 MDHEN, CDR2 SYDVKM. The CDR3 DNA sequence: TGTGCCAGCAGTTTGGGGAGCGCCTACGAGCAGTACTTC. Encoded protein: CASSLGSAYEQYF.

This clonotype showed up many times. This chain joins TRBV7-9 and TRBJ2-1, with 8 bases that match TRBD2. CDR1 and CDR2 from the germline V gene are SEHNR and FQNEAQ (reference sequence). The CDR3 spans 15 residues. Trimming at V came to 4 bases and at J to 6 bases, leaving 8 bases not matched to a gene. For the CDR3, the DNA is TGTGCCAGCAGCTCTATAGGACTAGCAGGCAATGAGCAGTTCTTC. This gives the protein CASSSIGLAGNEQFF.

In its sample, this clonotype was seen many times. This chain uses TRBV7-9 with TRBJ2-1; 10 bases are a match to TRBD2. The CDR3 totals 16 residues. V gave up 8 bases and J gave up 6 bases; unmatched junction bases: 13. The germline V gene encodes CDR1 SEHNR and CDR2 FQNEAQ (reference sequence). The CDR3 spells CASLKAGTSGANEQFF. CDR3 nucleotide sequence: TGTGCCAGCCTCAAAGCGGGTACTAGCGGGGCCAATGAGCAGTTCTTC.

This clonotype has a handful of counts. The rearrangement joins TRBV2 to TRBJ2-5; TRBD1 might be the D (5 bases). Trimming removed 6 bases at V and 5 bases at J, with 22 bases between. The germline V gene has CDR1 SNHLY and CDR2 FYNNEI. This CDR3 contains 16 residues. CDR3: CASRTARLGHGETQYF. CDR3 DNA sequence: TGTGCCAGCAGGACAGCCCGGTTAGGACACGGGGAGACCCAGTACTTC.

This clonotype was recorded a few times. The CDR3, as DNA: TGTGCCACCAGCCCCCCACTAGCGGGTACTAATGAGCAGTTCTTC. Amino acid sequence: CATSPPLAGTNEQFF. The chain recombines TRBV15 with TRBJ2-1, with 9 bases matching TRBD2. V lost 5 bases to trimming and J lost 7 bases; unmatched junction nucleotides: 9. Germline V gene lookup returns CDR1 LNHNV and CDR2 YYDKDF (reference sequence). The CDR3 runs to 15 residues. Filled out from reference TRBV15 and TRBJ2-1, the complete variable domain reads DAMVIQNPRYQVTQFGKPVTLSCSQTLNHNVMYWYQQKSSQAPKLLFHYYDKDFNNEADTPDNFQSRRPNTSFCFLDIRSPGLGDTAMYLCATSPPLAGTNEQFFGPGTRLTVL.

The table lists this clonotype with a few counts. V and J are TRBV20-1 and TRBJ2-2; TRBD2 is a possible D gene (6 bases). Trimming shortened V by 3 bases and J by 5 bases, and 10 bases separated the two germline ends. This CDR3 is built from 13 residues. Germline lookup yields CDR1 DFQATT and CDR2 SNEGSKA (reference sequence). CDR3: CSASGSRTGELFF. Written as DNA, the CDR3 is TGCAGTGCTAGCGGGAGTAGAACCGGGGAGCTGTTTTTT.

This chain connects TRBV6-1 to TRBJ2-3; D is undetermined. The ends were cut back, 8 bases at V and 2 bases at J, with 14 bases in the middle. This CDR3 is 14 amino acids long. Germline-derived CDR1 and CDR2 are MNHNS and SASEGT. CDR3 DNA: TGTGCCAGCTCGGCGGTCGACAACACAGATACGCAGTATTTT. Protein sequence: CASSAVDNTDTQYF.

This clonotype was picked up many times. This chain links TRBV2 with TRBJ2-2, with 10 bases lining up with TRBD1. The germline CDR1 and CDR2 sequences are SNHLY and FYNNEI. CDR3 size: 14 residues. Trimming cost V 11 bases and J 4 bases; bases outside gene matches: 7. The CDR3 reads CARSRTGGTGELFF. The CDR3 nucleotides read TGTGCCCGCTCTAGGACAGGGGGCACCGGGGAGCTGTTTTTT.

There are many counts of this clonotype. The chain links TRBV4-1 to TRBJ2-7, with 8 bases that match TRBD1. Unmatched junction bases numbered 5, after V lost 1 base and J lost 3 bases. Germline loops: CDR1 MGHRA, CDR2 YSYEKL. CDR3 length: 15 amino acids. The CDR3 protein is CASSQVTGVGYEQYF. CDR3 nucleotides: TGCGCCAGCAGCCAAGTGACAGGGGTAGGCTACGAGCAGTACTTC.

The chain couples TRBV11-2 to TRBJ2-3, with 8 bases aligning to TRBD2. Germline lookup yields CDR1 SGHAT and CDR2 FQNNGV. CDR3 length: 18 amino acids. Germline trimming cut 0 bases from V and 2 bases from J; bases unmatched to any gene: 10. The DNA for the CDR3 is TGTGCCAGCAGCTTAGAGGTGACGCGGGGGGCGTACACAGATACGCAGTATTTT. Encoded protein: CASSLEVTRGAYTDTQYF.

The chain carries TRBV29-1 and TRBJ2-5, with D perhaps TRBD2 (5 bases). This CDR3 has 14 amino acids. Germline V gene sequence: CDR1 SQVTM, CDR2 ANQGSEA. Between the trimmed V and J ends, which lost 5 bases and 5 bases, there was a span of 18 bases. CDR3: CSVLVGVDLETQYF. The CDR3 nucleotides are TGCAGCGTTTTGGTCGGGGTTGACCTCGAGACCCAGTACTTC.

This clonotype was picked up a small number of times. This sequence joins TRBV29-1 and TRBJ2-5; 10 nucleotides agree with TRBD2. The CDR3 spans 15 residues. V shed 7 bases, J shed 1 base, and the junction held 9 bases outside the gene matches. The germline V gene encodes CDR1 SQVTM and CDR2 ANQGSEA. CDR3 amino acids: CSGVDTSGIQETQYF. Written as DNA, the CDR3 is TGCAGCGGGGTAGACACTAGCGGGATCCAAGAGACCCAGTACTTC.

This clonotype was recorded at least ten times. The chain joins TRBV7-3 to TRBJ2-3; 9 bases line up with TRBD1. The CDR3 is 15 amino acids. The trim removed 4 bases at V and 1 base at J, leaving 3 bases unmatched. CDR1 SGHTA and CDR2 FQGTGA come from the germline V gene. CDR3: CASSSRQGGTDTQYF. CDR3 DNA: TGTGCCAGCAGCTCCCGACAGGGGGGCACAGATACGCAGTATTTT.

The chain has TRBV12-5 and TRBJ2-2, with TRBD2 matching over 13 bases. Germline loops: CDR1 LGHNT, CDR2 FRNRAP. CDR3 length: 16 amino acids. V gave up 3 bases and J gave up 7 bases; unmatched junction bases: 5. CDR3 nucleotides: TGTGCTAGTGGTTTCGGGACTAGCGGGATCGTCGGGGAGCTGTTTTTT. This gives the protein CASGFGTSGIVGELFF.

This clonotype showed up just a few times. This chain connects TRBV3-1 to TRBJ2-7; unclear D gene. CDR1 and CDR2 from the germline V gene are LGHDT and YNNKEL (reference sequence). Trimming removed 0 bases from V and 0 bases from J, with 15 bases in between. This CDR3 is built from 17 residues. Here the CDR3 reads CASSQELLPIDSYEQYF. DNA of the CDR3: TGTGCCAGCAGCCAAGAGCTACTACCGATCGACTCCTACGAGCAGTACTTC.

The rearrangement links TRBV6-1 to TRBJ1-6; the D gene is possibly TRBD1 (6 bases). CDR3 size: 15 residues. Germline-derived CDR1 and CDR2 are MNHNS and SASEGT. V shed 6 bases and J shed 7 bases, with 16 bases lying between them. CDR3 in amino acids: CASSPQQGGNSPLHF. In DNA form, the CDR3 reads TGTGCCAGCAGCCCACAACAGGGAGGCAATTCACCCCTCCACTTT.

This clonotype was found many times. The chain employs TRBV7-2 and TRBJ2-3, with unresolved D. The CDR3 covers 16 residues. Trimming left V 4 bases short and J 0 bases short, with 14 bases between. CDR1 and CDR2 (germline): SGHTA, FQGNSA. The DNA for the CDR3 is TGTGCCAGCAGCTCCCAAGAAGGGCTTAGCACAGATACGCAGTATTTT. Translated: CASSSQEGLSTDTQYF.

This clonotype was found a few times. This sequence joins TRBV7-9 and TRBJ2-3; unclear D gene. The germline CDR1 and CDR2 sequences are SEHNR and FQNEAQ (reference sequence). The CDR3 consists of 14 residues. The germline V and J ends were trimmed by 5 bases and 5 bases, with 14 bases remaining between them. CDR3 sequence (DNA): TGTGCCAGCAGCCGTACCTCGGCCGGAGATACGCAGTATTTT. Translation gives CASSRTSAGDTQYF.

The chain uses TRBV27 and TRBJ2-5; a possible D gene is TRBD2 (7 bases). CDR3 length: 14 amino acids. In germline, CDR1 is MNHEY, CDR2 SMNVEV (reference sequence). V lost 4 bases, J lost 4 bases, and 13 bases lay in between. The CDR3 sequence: CASSSLATGETQYF. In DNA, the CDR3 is TGTGCCAGCAGTTCACTAGCGACAGGAGAGACCCAGTACTTC.

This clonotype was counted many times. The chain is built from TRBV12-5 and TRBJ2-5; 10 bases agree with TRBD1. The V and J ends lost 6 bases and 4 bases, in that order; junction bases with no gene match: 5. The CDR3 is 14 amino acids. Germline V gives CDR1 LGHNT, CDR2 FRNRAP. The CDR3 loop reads CASGGTGARETQYF. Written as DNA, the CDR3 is TGTGCTAGTGGGGGGACAGGGGCGCGAGAGACCCAGTACTTC.

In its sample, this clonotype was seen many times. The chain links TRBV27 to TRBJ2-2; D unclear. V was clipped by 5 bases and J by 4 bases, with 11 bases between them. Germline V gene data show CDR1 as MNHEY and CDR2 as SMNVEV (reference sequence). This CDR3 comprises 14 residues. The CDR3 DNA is TGTGCCAGCAGTAAACAGTCCCGCACCGGGGAGCTGTTTTTT. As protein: CASSKQSRTGELFF.